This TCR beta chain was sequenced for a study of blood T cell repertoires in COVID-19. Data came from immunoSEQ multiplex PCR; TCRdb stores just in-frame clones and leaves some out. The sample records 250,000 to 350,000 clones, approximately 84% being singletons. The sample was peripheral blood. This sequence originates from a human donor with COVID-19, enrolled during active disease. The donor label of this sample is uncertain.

The CDR3 loop reads CASSTGLANNEQFF. The CDR3 nucleotides read TGCGCCAGCAGCACGGGACTAGCGAACAATGAGCAGTTCTTC. V gene TRBV5-1 combines with J gene TRBJ2-1, with TRBD2 matching over 10 bases. After removal of 4 bases from V and 5 bases from J, the junction contained 3 bases not matched to a gene. Looked up from germline, CDR1 is SGHRS and CDR2 is YFSETQ. CDR3 length: 14 amino acids.